The present TCR beta chain was sequenced within a study of blood T cell repertoires in COVID-19. Across the study: The origin of the acute and convalescent COVID-19 samples was the United States, Italy and Spain. In each case, the material was cDNA or gDNA derived from T cells, B-cell-depleted T cells, or PBMCs.

In the authors' workflow: From reference gene primer amplification, estimates of nucleated cell counts were derived. Clones were read by immunoSEQ multiplex PCR, and TCRdb kept only the in-frame ones, dropping some. Clonal size and the V and J genes are those of that table, whereas D and trimming came from the DNA. The sample yields about 72,000 clones, roughly 80% seen once. The V segment lost 7 bases and the J segment 3 bases; nucleotides outside the gene matches: 12. Germline CDR1 reads LGHDT; CDR2 reads YNNKEL (reference sequence). The CDR3 consists of 16 residues. Material: peripheral blood. This chain uses TRBV3-1 (or the pseudogene TRBV3-2) with TRBJ2-3, with 8 nucleotides matching TRBD2. The receptor's source is a man aged 55-75 years with acute or convalescent COVID-19. The CDR3 loop is CASTPGSGAITDTQYF. CDR3 nucleotides: TGTGCCAGCACCCCCGGTAGCGGGGCGATTACAGATACGCAGTATTTT.